Below, one T cell receptor (beta chain) is given with its context. What it recognizes is unknown. This entry comes from a study of CXCR3-negative and CXCR3-positive naive CD8 T cells. Every CD8+ subset sample held a few hundred thousand flow-sorted cells, done in triplicate. The authors gated naive CD8+ T cells as CD45RO-CCR7+CD27+CD95-. In preparing the TRB cDNA libraries, 5' RACE with UMI labels was used. TCRdb derives one entry per CDR3 protein from the 5' RACE reads, leaving out DNA. This repertoire comprises some 150,000 distinct CDR3 sequences; its ten largest clones make up 0.41%. Overall study results and limits: With CXCR3 expression partially decreased after cryopreservation, most assays relied on fresh PBMCs. Naive CXCR3-positive cells had TRB CDR3s more hydrophobic than those of CXCR3-negative naive cells. Whereas both naive subsets had comparably high diversity, memory CD8+ cells had much lower diversity.

This receptor was taken from a human donor in good health. Some clones in this sample may be carry-over from other donors' samples. Sequenced material: naive CXCR3+ CD8+ T cells from blood. This sample's subset: CD45RO-CCR7+CD27+CD95- naive CD8+ T cells expressing CXCR3 (TNR3+).

The CDR3 region is CASSSLGNTEAFF. The gene calls are TRBV27 and TRBJ1-1. This CDR3 comprises 13 residues. Germline V gene sequence: CDR1 MNHEY, CDR2 SMNVEV (reference sequence).